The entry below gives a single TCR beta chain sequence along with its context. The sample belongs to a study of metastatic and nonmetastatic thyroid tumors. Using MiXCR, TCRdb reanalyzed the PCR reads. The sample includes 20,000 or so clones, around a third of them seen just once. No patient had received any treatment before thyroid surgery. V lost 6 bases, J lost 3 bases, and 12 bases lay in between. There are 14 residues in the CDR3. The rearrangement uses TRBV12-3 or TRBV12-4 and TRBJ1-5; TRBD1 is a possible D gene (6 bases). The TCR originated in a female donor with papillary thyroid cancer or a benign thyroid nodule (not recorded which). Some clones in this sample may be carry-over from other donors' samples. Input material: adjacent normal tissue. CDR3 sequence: CASSQTGNNQPQHF. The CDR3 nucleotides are TGTGCCAGCAGCCAAACAGGGAACAATCAGCCCCAGCATTTT.